One and the same sample provided the 18 T cell receptor beta chains below, sequenced in a study of PD-1 blockade in mismatch repair-deficient tumors. Generated by immunoSEQ multiplex PCR, the TCRdb table keeps only in-frame clones and is missing some. The sample has 77,000 or so clones, more than 80% seen once. The specimen was peripheral blood, collected 44 weeks after starting pembrolizumab. Source of these receptors: an adult with mismatch repair-deficient cancer.

The chain employs TRBV19 and TRBJ2-3; the match to TRBD2 covers 9 bases. CDR1 and CDR2 from the germline V gene are LNHDA and SQIVND (reference sequence). V was pared by 6 bases and J by 4 bases, with 8 bases of the junction left unmatched. The CDR3 is made up of 15 amino acids. In nucleotides, the CDR3 is TGTGCCAGTAGCGTAGCGGGAGCTTCTGCAGATACGCAGTATTTT. This gives the protein CASSVAGASADTQYF.

This rearrangement joins TRBV21-1 to TRBJ1-3; the table's TRBD1 call for D was not verified on the DNA. TRBV21-1 is listed as a pseudogene. The CDR3 covers 15 residues. The chain's CDR3 is CASSPRTGLGNTIYF. The DNA for the CDR3 is TGTGCCAGCAGCCCACGGACAGGGCTGGGAAACACCATATATTTT.

This chain joins TRBV7-9 and TRBJ2-5; no clear D gene. The germline V gene encodes CDR1 SEHNR and CDR2 FQNEAQ (reference sequence). CDR3 size: 12 residues. Trimming took 6 bases from V and 4 from J, leaving 9 bases between them. CDR3 coding DNA: TGTGCCAGCAGAGGGCTATTAGAGACCCAGTACTTC. Its translation: CASRGLLETQYF.

The genes are TRBV19 and TRBJ1-4; tentatively, D is TRBD1 (5 bases). The CDR3 contains 16 residues. The germline V gene has CDR1 LNHDA and CDR2 SQIVND (reference sequence). V was clipped by 6 bases and J by 4 bases, with 18 bases between them. In nucleotides, the CDR3 is TGTGCCAGTAGCCCCGGGCAGGGCCGGGGTAATGAAAAACTGTTTTTT. It specifies CASSPGQGRGNEKLFF.

This chain connects TRBV5-6 to TRBJ1-2, with 7 bases lining up with TRBD1. CDR3 size: 16 residues. With 4 bases clipped from V and 2 bases from J, the junction kept 11 bases outside the gene matches. CDR1 and CDR2 from the germline V gene are SGHDT and YYEEEE. The CDR3 DNA reads TGTGCCAGCAGCGAGGGGTGGGGGACAGTGAACTATGGCTACACCTTC. This gives the protein CASSEGWGTVNYGYTF. The whole variable domain, filled in from reference TRBV5-6 and TRBJ1-2, reads DAGVTQSPTHLIKTRGQQVTLRCSPKSGHDTVSWYQQALGQGPQFIFQYYEEEERQRGNFPDRFSGHQFPNYSSELNVNALLLGDSALYLCASSEGWGTVNYGYTFGSGTRLTVV.

The gene calls are TRBV5-6 and TRBJ1-2, with TRBD1 matching over 7 bases. V trimming: 4 bases; J trimming: 2 bases; junction bases outside the gene matches: 5. CDR3 length equals 14 residues. CDR1 and CDR2 (germline): SGHDT, YYEEEE. CDR3 DNA sequence: TGTGCCAGCAGCCAGACAGGGCGGAACTATGGCTACACCTTC. Protein product: CASSQTGRNYGYTF.

J is TRBJ1-2 and V is TRBV18, with D hard to call. The V gene's germline CDR1 is KGHSH and CDR2 LQKENI. The ends were cut back, 2 bases at V and 1 base at J, with 11 bases in the middle. The CDR3 totals 15 residues. CDR3 bases: TGTGCCAGCTCACCAAGCAGTACATTTAACTATGGCTACACCTTC. Amino acid sequence: CASSPSSTFNYGYTF.

The CDR3 coding sequence is TGTGCCAGCAGCCCCGGGACTTACTACGAGCAGTACTTC. Amino acid sequence: CASSPGTYYEQYF. The rearrangement links TRBV7-9 to TRBJ2-7, with D possibly being TRBD2 (6 bases). CDR1 SEHNR and CDR2 FQNEAQ come from the germline V gene (reference sequence). Trimming pared 5 bases from V and 3 bases from J, leaving 11 bases between. The CDR3 is made up of 13 amino acids.

This clone was seen just once. The V call is TRBV19, the J call TRBJ1-1; D not resolved. CDR1 and CDR2 from the germline V gene are LNHDA and SQIVND (reference sequence). Between the trimmed V and J ends, which lost 3 bases and 3 bases, there was a span of 8 bases. The CDR3 extends over 13 amino acids. CDR3 in amino acids: CASSIGVDTEAFF. The CDR3 region has the DNA TGTGCCAGTAGTATTGGGGTTGACACTGAAGCTTTCTTT.

The chain uses TRBV7-3 and TRBJ2-1; tentatively, D is TRBD2 (6 bases). The germline V gene encodes CDR1 SGHTA and CDR2 FQGTGA. V lost 8 bases and J lost 0, with 20 bases in between. The CDR3 contains 17 residues. CDR3 bases: TGTGCCAGCCGATTGGGTAGCGGAGTGAGCTCCTACAATGAGCAGTTCTTC. Its translation is CASRLGSGVSSYNEQFF.

The CDR3 DNA sequence: TGTGCCAGCAGCGAGGGATTCCTGGGGGCCTATGGCTACACCTTC. Its protein is CASSEGFLGAYGYTF. V and J are TRBV9 and TRBJ1-2, with D perhaps TRBD1 (6 bases). Germline lookup yields CDR1 SGDLS and CDR2 YYNGEE. This CDR3 is built from 15 residues. Between the trimmed V and J ends, which lost 3 bases and 4 bases, there was a span of 16 bases.

This clone was seen a single time. The J gene is TRBJ2-5, the V gene TRBV10-1, with TRBD1 matching over 9 bases. V was pared by 0 bases and J by 5 bases, with 7 bases of the junction left unmatched. In germline, CDR1 is WNHNN, CDR2 SYGVQD (reference sequence). CDR3 length equals 16 residues. The CDR3 DNA reads TGCGCCAGCAGTGAGTCGGCGACAGGGGGAATCGAGACCCAGTACTTC. Translation: CASSESATGGIETQYF.

The chain has TRBV5-6 and TRBJ2-7, with D possibly being TRBD1 (6 bases). V lost 4 bases and J lost 5, with 16 bases in between. From germline, CDR1 is SGHDT and CDR2 YYEEEE. The CDR3 is 14 residues long. The CDR3 sequence is CASSGTTGIHEQYF. CDR3 in DNA: TGTGCCAGCAGCGGCACCACAGGGATCCACGAGCAGTACTTC. The full variable domain, its missing parts supplied by reference TRBV5-6 and TRBJ2-7, is DAGVTQSPTHLIKTRGQQVTLRCSPKSGHDTVSWYQQALGQGPQFIFQYYEEEERQRGNFPDRFSGHQFPNYSSELNVNALLLGDSALYLCASSGTTGIHEQYFGPGTRLTVT.

The chain employs TRBV7-9 and TRBJ2-3; no clear D gene. CDR3 length equals 13 residues. CDR1 and CDR2 (germline): SEHNR, FQNEAQ (reference sequence). V lost 1 base and J 5 bases, leaving 7 bases between the germline ends. The CDR3 nucleotides read TGTGCCAGCAGCTTAGATTCGGGAGATACGCAGTATTTT. As protein: CASSLDSGDTQYF.

This chain links TRBV19 with TRBJ2-7, with TRBD2 identical over 9 bases. V lost 1 base, J lost 4 bases, and 5 bases stayed unmatched. CDR1 LNHDA and CDR2 SQIVND come from the germline V gene (reference sequence). The CDR3 runs to 15 residues. This CDR3 reads CASSIGSGSSYEQYF. The CDR3 nucleotides are TGTGCCAGTAGTATAGGTAGCGGGAGCTCTTACGAGCAGTACTTC.

This chain links TRBV7-9 with TRBJ1-5; TRBD1 aligns across 7 bases. This CDR3 has 14 residues. Germline V gene sequence: CDR1 SEHNR, CDR2 FQNEAQ (reference sequence). The ends lost 1 base at V and 7 bases at J; junction bases unmatched: 4. CDR3: CASSLVGGGQPQHF. CDR3 DNA: TGTGCCAGCAGCTTAGTAGGGGGCGGACAGCCCCAGCATTTT.

J is TRBJ2-7 and V is TRBV7-9, with unresolved D. The CDR3 covers 14 residues. The germline V gene encodes CDR1 SEHNR and CDR2 FQNEAQ (reference sequence). The germline V and J ends were trimmed by 1 base and 3 bases, with 10 bases remaining between them. Here the CDR3 reads CASSLVWRHYEQYF. Written as DNA, the CDR3 is TGTGCCAGCAGCTTAGTTTGGCGGCACTACGAGCAGTACTTC.

This chain links TRBV11-3 with TRBJ1-1, with no clear D. This CDR3 is 13 amino acids long. V was trimmed by 3 bases and J by 1 base, leaving 6 bases between them. Germline V gene data show CDR1 as SGHNT and CDR2 as YENEEA. DNA of the CDR3: TGTGCCAGCAGCTTCTCACGGAACACTGAAGCTTTCTTT. This translates into CASSFSRNTEAFF. Using reference TRBV11-3 and TRBJ1-1 for the parts outside the CDR3, the full variable domain is EAGVVQSPRYKIIEKKQPVAFWCNPISGHNTLYWYLQNLGQGPELLIRYENEEAVDDSQLPKDRFSAERLKGVDSTLKIQPAELGDSAVYLCASSFSRNTEAFFGQGTRLTVV.